This is a list of T cell receptor beta chains from one sample in a study of monozygotic twins with inflammatory bowel disease. TCRdb reworked the 5' RACE reads into one entry per CDR3 protein, no DNA. The sample holds about 330,000 distinct CDR3 sequences. The source material was blood. The source is a human donor with ulcerative colitis or Crohn's disease, or a healthy co-twin of an affected twin (not recorded which). The CDR3 runs from the conserved cysteine through the conserved F or W.

v_call	j_call	cdr3_aa
TRBV18	TRBJ2-4	CASSLGQGTNIQYF
TRBV5-1	TRBJ2-1	CASSRRTGDRVNEQFF
TRBV10-3	TRBJ1-1	CAISTGANTEAFF
TRBV5-4	TRBJ2-2	CASSFSSGRLNTGELFF
TRBV7-6	TRBJ1-4	CASRPLNEKLFF
TRBV18	TRBJ2-7	CASSPRTATGSEQYF
TRBV18	TRBJ2-1	CASSPLKGSKGEQFF
TRBV30	TRBJ1-1	CAWSGHGAIEAFF
TRBV30	TRBJ1-5	CAWSSGISNQPQHF
TRBV7-2	TRBJ1-1	CASSLAGAWGGEAFF
TRBV5-1	TRBJ2-3	CASSLVVTGTDTQYF
TRBV6-2/TRBV6-3	TRBJ2-2	CASTRLGLSNTGELFF
TRBV15	TRBJ2-3	CATSLSKNNWDTQYF
TRBV20-1	TRBJ1-2	CSVGPPGQGYGYTF
TRBV7-9	TRBJ1-4	CASSITYNEKLFF
TRBV29-1	TRBJ2-1	CSGKPQRANEQFF
TRBV14	TRBJ2-1	CASSHPRDYYNEQFF
TRBV10-2	TRBJ1-1	CAMRRDTEAFF
TRBV28	TRBJ1-6	CASKTSFNSPLHF
TRBV12-2	TRBJ2-2	CASRDPAQGLANTGELFF
TRBV7-8	TRBJ2-1	CASSLAVASGGTKFF
TRBV7-2	TRBJ2-1	CASSRWVGRGSNEQFF
TRBV18	TRBJ2-7	CASSPELNEQYF
TRBV19	TRBJ2-3	CASSILGESTSDTQYF
TRBV7-6	TRBJ2-5	CASSLVRGETQYF
TRBV6-1	TRBJ1-4	CASSGTMSNEKLFF
TRBV5-1	TRBJ1-1	CASSLASDPEAFF
TRBV5-1	TRBJ1-1	CASSLEGGGNEAFF
TRBV5-4	TRBJ2-7	CASSLGLAGNSYEQYF
TRBV6-1	TRBJ1-5	CASGEGVENQPQHF
TRBV28	TRBJ2-5	CASSFYGGFSETQYF
TRBV3-1	TRBJ1-3	CASSPLRFPGNTIYF
TRBV3-1	TRBJ1-2	CASSQGEGGPGYTF
TRBV20-1	TRBJ2-3	CSAVPPRGWGTDTQYF